Following are 8 T cell receptor beta chains from one sample sequenced in a study of T-cell reconstitution after alpha-beta-depleted transplantation in children (dated by TCRdb to the mid-2010s). Preparation of the library involved PCR. Instrument on record: Illumina HiSeq 2500. TCR libraries were prepared with molecular barcoding, using unique molecular identifiers to normalize TCRbeta repertoire quantification. TCRdb ran its own pipeline on the public reads, namely fastp trimming at Q25 and MiXCR clone calling, and kept in-frame beta chains. Entries are consolidated by CDR3 protein sequence, retaining the most common genes and DNA. This sample is represented by hundreds of thousands of distinct CDR3 sequences; around 15% of them were singletons. The ten largest clones represent around 5.3% of the sample. The treatment or condition label of this sample denotes: allogeneic hematopoietic cell transplantation with graft depleted of TCRalphabeta T cells and CD19 B cells.

This specimen was PBMCs, mostly from graft donor cells, taken 360 days after TCRalphabeta/CD19-depleted stem cell transplant. Every receptor here comes from a male patient between 10 and 17 years old who had a stem cell transplant for acute lymphoblastic leukemia, so the T cells may come from the graft donor.

The chain has TRBV7-9 and TRBJ2-1; D unresolved. The V and J ends lost 5 bases and 5 bases respectively, with 16 bases between them. The germline gives CDR1 SEHNR, CDR2 FQNEAQ (reference sequence). There are 15 residues in the CDR3. The CDR3 is CASSPSGGADNEQFF. CDR3 nucleotide sequence: TGTGCCAGCAGCCCCAGTGGCGGAGCAGACAATGAGCAGTTCTTC.

The rearrangement joins TRBV11-2 to TRBJ1-1; a possible D gene is TRBD1 (5 bases). This CDR3 region has 13 residues. V lost 2 bases to trimming and J lost 7 bases, with 11 bases between them. The V gene's germline CDR1 is SGHAT and CDR2 FQNNGV. CDR3 amino acids: CASSLLGLNEAFF. DNA for the CDR3: TGTGCCAGCAGCTTATTGGGGCTGAATGAAGCTTTCTTT.

The chain's CDR3 is CASSFALAGGREQYF. DNA of the CDR3: TGTGCCAGCAGCTTCGCGCTAGCGGGAGGACGCGAGCAGTACTTC. The chain employs TRBV11-1 and TRBJ2-7; 11 nucleotides line up with TRBD2. Germline V CDR1 and CDR2: SGHAT, FQDESV (reference sequence). V shed 3 bases and J 6 bases; nucleotides not matched to a gene: 7. The CDR3 has 15 amino acids.

In its sample, this clonotype was seen a few times. The gene calls are TRBV11-2 and TRBJ2-5; D remains unclear. CDR1 is SGHAT and CDR2 is FQNNGV in the germline V gene. Trimming removed 5 bases from V and 5 bases from J, with 9 bases in between. This CDR3 has 12 residues. In DNA form, the CDR3 reads TGTGCCAGCAGCCCGCATGATGAGACCCAGTACTTC. It translates to CASSPHDETQYF. The full variable domain, with the rest looked up from reference TRBV11-2 and TRBJ2-5, is EAGVAQSPRYKIIEKRQSVAFWCNPISGHATLYWYQQILGQGPKLLIQFQNNGVVDDSQLPKDRFSAERLKGVDSTLKIQPAKLEDSAVYLCASSPHDETQYFGPGTRLLVL.

The chain is built from TRBV9 and TRBJ2-3; tentatively, D is TRBD1 (6 bases). Germline CDR1 and CDR2: SGDLS and YYNGEE. Trimming left V 0 bases short and J 0 bases short, with 11 bases between. CDR3 length: 16 amino acids. The CDR3, as DNA: TGTGCCAGCAGCGTAGGGACAGTTAGTAGCACAGATACGCAGTATTTT. Translation: CASSVGTVSSTDTQYF.

The V and J genes are TRBV25-1 and TRBJ1-2; weak D call: TRBD1 (6 bases). The CDR3 runs 14 residues. The germline CDR1 and CDR2 sequences are MGHDK and SYGVNS. V shed 4 bases and J shed 0 bases, with 9 bases lying between them. This CDR3 is CASSVRGANYGYTF. The CDR3 DNA sequence: TGTGCCAGCAGTGTCAGGGGAGCTAACTATGGCTACACCTTC.

In its sample, this clonotype was seen a few times. CDR3 protein: CASSPLSLVYGYTF. CDR3 coding DNA: TGTGCCAGCTCACCACTCTCGCTGGTCTATGGCTACACCTTC. The V call is TRBV18, the J call TRBJ1-2; no reliable D call. Germline CDR1 and CDR2: KGHSH and LQKENI. Deletions cut 1 base from V and 4 bases from J, with 10 bases between. This CDR3 region has 14 residues.

This clonotype was observed a handful of times. This chain uses TRBV25-1 with TRBJ2-5; no definite D call. The ends were cut back, 9 bases at V and 8 bases at J, with 13 bases in the middle. Looked up from germline, CDR1 is MGHDK and CDR2 is SYGVNS. The length of the CDR3 is 11 residues. CDR3 sequence: CASQTSLTQYF. The CDR3 DNA reads TGTGCCAGTCAGACCTCGTTAACCCAGTACTTC.